What follows are 12 T cell receptor beta chains derived from one specimen sequenced in a study of shared clonotypes between healthy human individuals. CD45RO-negative, CCR7-selected cells formed the naive CD8 fraction, which excluded terminally differentiated effector memory CD45RA+ cells. Repertoires were generated with immunoSEQ multiplex PCR, while TCRdb's copy carries only in-frame clones and drops some. The sample lists fewer than 1 million clones, 96% occurring once. Sequencing was performed on naive CD8+ T cells sorted from blood. The receptor set was obtained from a man aged 25-45 years in good health.

The chain uses TRBV9 and TRBJ2-1; maybe TRBD2 (5 bases). This CDR3 has 13 residues. Per germline, CDR1 SGDLS and CDR2 YYNGEE. Deletions cut 6 bases from V and 7 bases from J, with 14 bases between. Written as DNA, the CDR3 is TGTGCCAGCACTGGGAGCCCCAGGAATGAGCAGTTCTTC. It codes for CASTGSPRNEQFF.

The chain links TRBV29-1 to TRBJ2-6; no definite D call. V was trimmed by 0 bases and J by 0 bases, leaving 18 bases between them. The CDR3 consists of 19 residues. CDR1 SQVTM and CDR2 ANQGSEA come from the germline V gene. This chain's CDR3 is CSVEEGQVPNNSGANVLTF. The CDR3 DNA sequence: TGCAGCGTTGAAGAAGGCCAGGTACCCAACAACTCTGGGGCCAACGTCCTGACTTTC.

The chain employs TRBV11-2 and TRBJ1-1, with no clear D. Deletions cut 4 bases from V and 5 bases from J, with 11 bases between. The CDR3 loop spans 13 amino acids. From germline, CDR1 is SGHAT and CDR2 FQNNGV. CDR3 sequence reads: CASSSFWGTEAFF. Here the CDR3 DNA reads TGTGCCAGCAGCTCGTTTTGGGGTACTGAAGCTTTCTTT. The whole variable domain, remainder taken from reference TRBV11-2 and TRBJ1-1, is EAGVAQSPRYKIIEKRQSVAFWCNPISGHATLYWYQQILGQGPKLLIQFQNNGVVDDSQLPKDRFSAERLKGVDSTLKIQPAKLEDSAVYLCASSSFWGTEAFFGQGTRLTVV.

The chain is built from TRBV19 and TRBJ2-7; D gene unclear. The V end was cut by 3 bases, the J end by 5 bases, with 14 bases between. The V gene's germline CDR1 is LNHDA and CDR2 SQIVND (reference sequence). The CDR3 is 14 residues long. Here the CDR3 reads CASSMDGRLDEQYF. The CDR3 DNA is TGTGCCAGTAGTATGGACGGTAGGTTAGACGAGCAGTACTTC.

This clone was detected only once. The chain is built from TRBV30 and TRBJ2-5; D ambiguous. The CDR3 contains 13 residues. V was clipped by 2 bases and J by 2 bases, with 9 bases between them. Looked up from germline, CDR1 is GTSNPN and CDR2 is SVGIG (reference sequence). The CDR3 is CAWSSEVQETQYF. Here the CDR3 DNA reads TGTGCCTGGAGTTCCGAAGTTCAAGAGACCCAGTACTTC.

V usage is TRBV18 and J usage is TRBJ2-1; 8 bases align to TRBD1. This CDR3 region has 15 residues. Germline loops: CDR1 KGHSH, CDR2 LQKENI. V lost 4 bases to trimming and J lost 7 bases; unmatched junction nucleotides: 9. CDR3 bases: TGTGCCAGCTCACTTGCGACAGGGGACGCAAATGAGCAGTTCTTC. Amino acids: CASSLATGDANEQFF.

The chain combines TRBV5-1 with TRBJ2-7; 8 bases map to TRBD1. CDR1 and CDR2 (germline): SGHRS, YFSETQ. This CDR3 is built from 16 residues. V shed 4 bases and J 6 bases; nucleotides not matched to a gene: 15. The CDR3 DNA reads as TGCGCCAGCAGCCCAGCTTCCGAGACAGGGGTGCTCGAGCAGTACTTC. Its translation is CASSPASETGVLEQYF.

In this sample, this clone turned up once. This chain connects TRBV27 to TRBJ2-3, with D unresolved. Germline V gives CDR1 MNHEY, CDR2 SMNVEV (reference sequence). The CDR3 contains 18 residues. V lost 6 bases to trimming and J lost 0 bases, with 22 bases between them. In nucleotides, the CDR3 is TGTGCCAGCAGACAGCAAGGGCGGCTTTCAAGTAGCACAGATACGCAGTATTTT. Translating it yields CASRQQGRLSSSTDTQYF.

This rearrangement joins TRBV21-1 to TRBJ2-5; the table assigns TRBD1, which was not confirmed against the DNA. TRBV21-1 represents a pseudogene. This CDR3 is built from 14 residues. The CDR3 DNA is TGTGCCAGCAGCAATAGGGACAGCCAAGAGACCCAGTACTTC. Its protein product is CASSNRDSQETQYF.

The chain recombines TRBV28 with TRBJ1-1; D not certain. Germline V gene lookup returns CDR1 MDHEN and CDR2 SYDVKM. V was cut by 2 bases and J by 6 bases, with 7 bases left in between. There are 12 residues in the CDR3. The CDR3 DNA is TGTGCCAGCAGTTTAGTAGGCCCTGAAGCTTTCTTT. Its translation: CASSLVGPEAFF.

The chain's CDR3 is CASSLERVRTDTQYF. The CDR3 coding sequence is TGTGCCAGCAGCTTAGAACGGGTTCGGACAGATACGCAGTATTTT. The chain links TRBV7-2 to TRBJ2-3; D uncertain. Trimming cost V 1 base and J 3 bases, with 11 bases left between them. The CDR3 runs 15 residues. Germline V gene data show CDR1 as SGHTA and CDR2 as FQGNSA.

V gene TRBV5-6 combines with J gene TRBJ2-4, with 12 bases matching TRBD1. This CDR3 is 15 amino acids long. The germline V gene encodes CDR1 SGHDT and CDR2 YYEEEE. J was trimmed by 7 bases and V by 3 bases; bases with no gene match: 5. The CDR3 DNA follows: TGTGCCAGCAGCTACGGGACAGGGGGCTGGAACATTCAGTACTTC. It specifies CASSYGTGGWNIQYF.